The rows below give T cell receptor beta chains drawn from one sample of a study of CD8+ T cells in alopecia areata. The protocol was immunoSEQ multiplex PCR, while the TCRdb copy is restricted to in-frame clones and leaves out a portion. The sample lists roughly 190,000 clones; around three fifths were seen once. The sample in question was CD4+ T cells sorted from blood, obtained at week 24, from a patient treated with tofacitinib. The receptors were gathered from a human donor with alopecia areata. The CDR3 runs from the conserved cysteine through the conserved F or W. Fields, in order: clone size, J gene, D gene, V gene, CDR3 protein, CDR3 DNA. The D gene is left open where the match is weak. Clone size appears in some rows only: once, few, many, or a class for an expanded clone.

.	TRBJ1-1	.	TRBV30	CAWRWGKAVFGTFF	TGTGCCTGGAGGTGGGGGAAGGCTGTATTTGGAACTTTCTTT
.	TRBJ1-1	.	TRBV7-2	CASSRGPRNTEAFF	TGTGCCAGCAGCCGGGGACCGAGGAACACTGAAGCTTTCTTT
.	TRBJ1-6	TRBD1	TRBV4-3	CASSPGQGLSPLHF	TGCGCCAGCAGCCCGGGACAGGGTCTGTCACCCCTCCACTTT
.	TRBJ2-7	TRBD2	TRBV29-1	CSVEGLAGPYEQYF	TGCAGCGTTGAAGGACTAGCGGGGCCCTACGAGCAGTACTTC
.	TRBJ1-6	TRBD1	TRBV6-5	CASRGTGNNSPLHF	TGTGCCAGCAGAGGGACAGGGAATAATTCACCCCTCCACTTT
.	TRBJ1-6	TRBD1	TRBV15	CATSRGKSGTGYSPLHF	TGTGCCACCAGCAGAGGCAAATCCGGGACAGGGTATTCACCCCTCCACTTT
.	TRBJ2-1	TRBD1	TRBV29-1	CSVPGQGHNEQFF	TGCAGCGTACCGGGACAGGGGCACAATGAGCAGTTCTTC
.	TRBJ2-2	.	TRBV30	CAWTGGVTGELFF	TGTGCCTGGACCGGGGGAGTAACCGGGGAGCTGTTTTTT
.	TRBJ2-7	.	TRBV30	CAWSAGGSYEQYF	TGTGCCTGGAGTGCGGGTGGGTCCTACGAGCAGTACTTC
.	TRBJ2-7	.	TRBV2	CASSERRFTVLSSEQYF	TGTGCCAGCAGTGAGCGACGATTCACGGTTTTGTCTAGCGAGCAGTACTTC
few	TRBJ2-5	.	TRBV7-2	CASSPGLRQETQYF	TGTGCCAGCAGCCCGGGACTCCGGCAAGAGACCCAGTACTTC
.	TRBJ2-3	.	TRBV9	CASSVRSSSSTDTQYF	TGTGCCAGCAGCGTCAGATCCTCTTCTAGCACAGATACGCAGTATTTT
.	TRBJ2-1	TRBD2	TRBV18	CASSPRLAVYNEQFF	TGTGCCAGCTCACCACGTCTAGCGGTCTACAATGAGCAGTTCTTC
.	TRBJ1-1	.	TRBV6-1	CASSEPNTEAFF	TGTGCCAGCAGTGAGCCGAACACTGAAGCTTTCTTT